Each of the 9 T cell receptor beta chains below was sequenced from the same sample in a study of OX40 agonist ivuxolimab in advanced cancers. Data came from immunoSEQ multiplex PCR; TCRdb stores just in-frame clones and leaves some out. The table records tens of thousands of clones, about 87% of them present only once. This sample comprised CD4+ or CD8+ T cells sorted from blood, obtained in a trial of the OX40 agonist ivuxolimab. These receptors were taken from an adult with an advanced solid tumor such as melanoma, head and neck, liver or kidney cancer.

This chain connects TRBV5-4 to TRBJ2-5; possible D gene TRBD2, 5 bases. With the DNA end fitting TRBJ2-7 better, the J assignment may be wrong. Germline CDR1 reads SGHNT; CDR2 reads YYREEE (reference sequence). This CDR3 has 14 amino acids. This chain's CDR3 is CASSIGLARYEQYF. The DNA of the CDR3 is TGTGCCAGCAGCATCGGGCTAGCCCGGTACGAGCAGTACTTC.

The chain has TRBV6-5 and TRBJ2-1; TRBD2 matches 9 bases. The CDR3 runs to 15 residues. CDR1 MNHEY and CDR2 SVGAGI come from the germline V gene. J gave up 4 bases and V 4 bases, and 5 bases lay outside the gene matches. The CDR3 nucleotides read TGTGCCAGCAGTTTGACTAGCGGAGCATACAATGAGCAGTTCTTC. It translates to CASSLTSGAYNEQFF.

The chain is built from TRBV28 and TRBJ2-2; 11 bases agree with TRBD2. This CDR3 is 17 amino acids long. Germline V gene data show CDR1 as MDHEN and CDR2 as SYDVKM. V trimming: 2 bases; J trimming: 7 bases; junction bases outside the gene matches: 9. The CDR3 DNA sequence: TGTGCCAGCAGTTTAGGAGGACTAGCGGGCCGGAGCGGGGAGCTGTTTTTT. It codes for CASSLGGLAGRSGELFF.

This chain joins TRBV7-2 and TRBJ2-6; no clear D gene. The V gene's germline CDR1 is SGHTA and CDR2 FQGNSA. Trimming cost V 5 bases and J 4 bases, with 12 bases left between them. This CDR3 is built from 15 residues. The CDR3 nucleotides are TGTGCCAGCAGCCCCAGGACCGTGGGGGCCAACGTCCTGACTTTC. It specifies CASSPRTVGANVLTF.

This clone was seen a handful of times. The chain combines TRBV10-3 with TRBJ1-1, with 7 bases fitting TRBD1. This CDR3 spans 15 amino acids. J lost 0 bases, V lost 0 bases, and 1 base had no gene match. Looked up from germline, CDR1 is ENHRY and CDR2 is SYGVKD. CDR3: CAISESGQVNTEAFF. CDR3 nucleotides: TGTGCCATCAGTGAGTCAGGACAGGTGAACACTGAAGCTTTCTTT.

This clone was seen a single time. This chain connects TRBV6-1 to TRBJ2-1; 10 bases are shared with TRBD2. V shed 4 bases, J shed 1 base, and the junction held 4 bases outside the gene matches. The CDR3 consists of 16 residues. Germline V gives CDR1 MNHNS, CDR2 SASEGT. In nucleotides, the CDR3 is TGTGCCAGCAGTGGGGCTAGCGGGAGTTCCTACAATGAGCAGTTCTTC. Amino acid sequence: CASSGASGSSYNEQFF.

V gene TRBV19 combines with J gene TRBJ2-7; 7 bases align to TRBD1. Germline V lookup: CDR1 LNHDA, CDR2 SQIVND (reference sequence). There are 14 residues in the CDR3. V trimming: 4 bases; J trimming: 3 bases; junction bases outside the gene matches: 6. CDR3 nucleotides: TGTGCCAGTAGTACCCCCGGACAGGACTACGAGCAGTACTTC. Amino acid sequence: CASSTPGQDYEQYF.

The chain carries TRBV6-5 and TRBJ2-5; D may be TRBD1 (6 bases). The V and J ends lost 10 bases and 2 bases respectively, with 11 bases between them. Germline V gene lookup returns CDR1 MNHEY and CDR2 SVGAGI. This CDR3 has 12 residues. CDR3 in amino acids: CATRTGQETQYF. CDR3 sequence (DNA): TGTGCCACGAGAACAGGGCAAGAGACCCAGTACTTC.

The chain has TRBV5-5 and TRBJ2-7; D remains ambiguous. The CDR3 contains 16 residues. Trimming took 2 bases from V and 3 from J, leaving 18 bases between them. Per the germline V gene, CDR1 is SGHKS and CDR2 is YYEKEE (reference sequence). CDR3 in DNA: TGTGCCAGCAGCTTTAACCCGCTTATCGGAAACTACGAGCAGTACTTC. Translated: CASSFNPLIGNYEQYF.